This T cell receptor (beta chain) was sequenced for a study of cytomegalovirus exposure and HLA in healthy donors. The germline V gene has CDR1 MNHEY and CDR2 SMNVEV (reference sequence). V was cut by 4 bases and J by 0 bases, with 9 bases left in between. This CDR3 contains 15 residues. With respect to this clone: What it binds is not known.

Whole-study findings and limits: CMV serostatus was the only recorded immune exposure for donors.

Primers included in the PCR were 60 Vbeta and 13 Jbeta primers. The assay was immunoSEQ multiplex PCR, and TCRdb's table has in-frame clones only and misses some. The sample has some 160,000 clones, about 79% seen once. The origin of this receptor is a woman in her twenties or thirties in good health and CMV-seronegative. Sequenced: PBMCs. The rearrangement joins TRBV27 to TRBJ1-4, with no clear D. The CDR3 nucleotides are TGTGCCAGCAGTTCCCGGTATGCAACTAATGAAAAACTGTTTTTT. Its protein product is CASSSRYATNEKLFF. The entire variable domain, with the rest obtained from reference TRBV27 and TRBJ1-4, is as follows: EAQVTQNPRYLITVTGKKLTVTCSQNMNHEYMSWYRQDPGLGLRQIYYSMNVEVTDKGDVPEGYKVSRKEKRNFPLILESPSPNQTSLYFCASSSRYATNEKLFFGSGTQLSVL.